This note documents a single T cell receptor (beta chain) sequence. Its matching antigen is unknown. The data are from a study of siplizumab effects on memory and regulatory T cells. General study results and limits: Naive T cells were seen as more diverse than memory cells and as major alloresponse contributors. Tracing alloreactive clones into unstimulated subsets worked for only a minor fraction of them.

The junction had 12 bases not matched to a gene; V was cut back by 3 bases and J by 5 bases. The length of the CDR3 is 16 residues. Germline V gene lookup returns CDR1 SGHTA and CDR2 FQGNSA. Each sample had some 100,000 TCR templates assayed. The data were produced by immunoSEQ multiplex PCR, yet TCRdb's version contains in-frame clones alone and is incomplete. The sample includes roughly 120,000 clones, about 94% of them seen just once. The rearrangement uses TRBV7-2 and TRBJ1-1; 7 bases are a match to TRBD1. Sequencing was done on a sample of non-Treg CD4+ T cells sorted from blood. The receptor was isolated from a human donor in good health. CDR3 sequence reads: CASSFEGGIVRTEAFF. The CDR3, as DNA: TGTGCCAGCAGCTTTGAAGGGGGCATAGTTCGGACTGAAGCTTTCTTT.